The clone carrying this T cell receptor beta chain was picked up a small number of times. Its antigen is unknown. The data were obtained in a study of cytomegalovirus exposure and HLA in healthy donors. Notes on the study in general: Within the data, a cluster of highly shared sequence variants was likely a sequencing artifact. V- and J-gene trimming in TCR beta was tied to a missense DCLRE1C variant by an analysis performed later. The classifier, whose performance was assessed in both the original and validation cohorts, reportedly diagnosed cytomegalovirus status with high specificity and sensitivity. TCR beta chains numbering more than 150 were designated cytomegalovirus-associated.

This CDR3 has 15 residues. Germline CDR1 reads KGHSH; CDR2 reads LQKENI. J was trimmed by 9 bases and V by 4 bases; bases with no gene match: 10. Researchers ran the PCR with 60 Vbeta and 13 Jbeta primers. The protocol was immunoSEQ multiplex PCR, while the TCRdb copy is restricted to in-frame clones and leaves out a portion. The data show some 150,000 clones, about two thirds seen once. Source material: PBMCs. This sequence joins TRBV18 and TRBJ2-1, with 9 bases matching TRBD1. The clonotype originates from a man aged 50-60 years in good health and CMV-seropositive. The CDR3 loop is CASSLQGADSGEQFF. Here the CDR3 DNA reads TGTGCCAGCTCACTACAGGGGGCTGATAGCGGTGAGCAGTTCTTC.